Sequencing of this TCR beta chain was carried out in a study of response to subunit inactivated influenza vaccine. Study-wide results and limits: It was the authors' suggestion that each seasonal influenza vaccination recruits few new T cells.

The length of the CDR3 is 12 residues. CDR1 ENHRY and CDR2 SYGVKD come from the germline V gene. V shed 5 bases, J shed 6 bases, and the junction held 3 bases outside the gene matches. As regards this clonotype: Its target is unknown.

A single record per CDR3 protein comes from TCRdb applying MiXCR to the RT-PCR reads. The sample has 700,000 to 900,000 distinct CDR3 sequences; approximately 22% are singletons. The sequence was obtained from a man between 50 and 59 years old who received an inactivated influenza vaccine. This sequence joins TRBV10-3 and TRBJ2-7; 8 nucleotides match TRBD2. The material sequenced was PBMCs from blood, taken roughly 5 days after vaccination. CDR3 loop: CAISRSGSEQYF. The CDR3, as DNA: TGTGCCATCAGTAGAAGCGGGAGCGAGCAGTACTTC.